Shown below are 30 T cell receptor beta chains from a single sample sequenced in a study of CD8+ T cells in alopecia areata. Investigators isolated RNA and reverse transcribed it into cDNA to act as the sequencing template. Method: immunoSEQ multiplex PCR; TCRdb's copy keeps in-frame clones and lacks some. The sample lists over 120,000 clones, roughly 52% occurring once. Treatment here: oral pan-JAK inhibitor, 5-10 mg twice daily. The sequenced sample was CD8+ T cells sorted from blood, obtained at week 4, from a patient treated with tofacitinib. Receptor source: a human donor with alopecia areata.

The genes are TRBV4-1 and TRBJ2-7; D gene unclear. Looked up from germline, CDR1 is MGHRA and CDR2 is YSYEKL. Trimming took off 0 bases at V and 2 bases at J, with 17 bases between the two ends. The CDR3 runs 17 residues. Here the CDR3 DNA reads TGCGCCAGCAGCCAAGATCGCCCGAGTGGAATTACCTACGAGCAGTACTTC. It specifies CASSQDRPSGITYEQYF.

In its sample, this clone was seen a few times. Other DNA sequences of this sample code for an identical CDR3. The rearrangement uses TRBV29-1 and TRBJ2-7; D tentatively fits TRBD1 or TRBD2 (5 bases each). Trimming cost V 0 bases and J 2 bases, with 5 bases left between them. Germline CDR1 and CDR2: SQVTM and ANQGSEA. The CDR3 totals 12 residues. Here the CDR3 reads CSVEEGAYEQYF. The CDR3 DNA reads TGCAGCGTTGAAGAGGGGGCCTACGAGCAGTACTTC.

This clone was counted a few times. J is TRBJ2-2 and V is TRBV29-1; D not certain. Germline V CDR1 and CDR2: SQVTM, ANQGSEA. The V and J ends lost 7 bases and 7 bases respectively, with 7 bases between them. The CDR3 covers 10 residues. DNA for the CDR3: TGCAGCGCTTGGGACGGGGAGCTGTTTTTT. Residues: CSAWDGELFF.

The rearrangement links TRBV9 to TRBJ1-2; D not resolved. Trimming took 4 bases from V and 3 from J, leaving 4 bases between them. Per the germline V gene, CDR1 is SGDLS and CDR2 is YYNGEE. This CDR3 contains 11 residues. The CDR3 reads CASSSDYGYTF. The CDR3 nucleotides read TGTGCCAGCAGCTCCGACTATGGCTACACCTTC.

This clone was seen once. V is TRBV27 and J is TRBJ2-3, with D unresolved. V lost 6 bases and J 6 bases, leaving 13 bases between the germline ends. Germline values: CDR1 MNHEY, CDR2 SMNVEV (reference sequence). The CDR3 loop spans 13 amino acids. CDR3: CASSPTGYDTQYF. The CDR3 nucleotides are TGTGCCAGCAGCCCGACCGGATATGATACGCAGTATTTT.

This chain uses TRBV9 with TRBJ1-1; tentatively, D is TRBD1 (5 bases). The V gene's germline CDR1 is SGDLS and CDR2 YYNGEE. The CDR3 covers 13 residues. V lost 3 bases and J lost 4, with 10 bases in between. The CDR3 protein is CASSAGRSTEAFF. CDR3 coding DNA: TGTGCCAGCAGCGCGGGACGTAGCACTGAAGCTTTCTTT. Using reference TRBV9 and TRBJ1-1 for the parts outside the CDR3, the full variable domain is DSGVTQTPKHLITATGQRVTLRCSPRSGDLSVYWYQQSLDQGLQFLIQYYNGEERAKGNILERFSAQQFPDLHSELNLSSLELGDSALYFCASSAGRSTEAFFGQGTRLTVV.

The chain recombines TRBV5-6 with TRBJ1-1; TRBD1 is a possible D gene (5 bases). V was clipped by 2 bases and J by 4 bases, with 12 bases between them. The germline gives CDR1 SGHDT, CDR2 YYEEEE. The CDR3 totals 14 residues. The CDR3 bases are TGTGCCAGCAGCTTTTGGGAGGACATCACTGAAGCTTTCTTT. Amino acid sequence: CASSFWEDITEAFF.

CDR3 in DNA: TGTGCCAGCAGCCCCAAGACAGGGTCCTTCACCTACGAGCAGTACTTC. Protein sequence: CASSPKTGSFTYEQYF. The chain combines TRBV7-9 with TRBJ2-7; 7 bases line up with TRBD1. Losses at the gene ends were 5 bases for V and 2 bases for J; bases not matched to a gene: 12. This CDR3 comprises 16 residues. CDR1 is SEHNR and CDR2 is FQNEAQ in the germline V gene (reference sequence). The full variable domain, rest sourced from reference TRBV7-9 and TRBJ2-7, is DTGVSQNPRHKITKRGQNVTFRCDPISEHNRLYWYRQTLGQGPEFLTYFQNEAQLEKSRLLSDRFSAERPKGSFSTLEIQRTEQGDSAMYLCASSPKTGSFTYEQYFGPGTRLTVT.

The rearrangement links TRBV30 to TRBJ2-3, with 9 bases fitting TRBD1. The V and J ends lost 5 bases and 2 bases, in that order; junction bases with no gene match: 8. The V gene's germline CDR1 is GTSNPN and CDR2 SVGIG (reference sequence). This CDR3 has 15 amino acids. The CDR3 DNA reads TGTGCCTGGGAACTGGGACAGGGATACACAGATACGCAGTATTTT. This encodes CAWELGQGYTDTQYF.

The chain is built from TRBV14 and TRBJ2-2, with 11 bases fitting TRBD1. Germline CDR1 SGHDN, CDR2 FVKESK. The CDR3 extends over 17 amino acids. Losses at the gene ends were 3 bases for V and 3 bases for J; bases not matched to a gene: 6. The CDR3 DNA sequence: TGTGCCAGCAGCCACTCCGGGACAGGGGGTTACACCGGGGAGCTGTTTTTT. This codes for CASSHSGTGGYTGELFF.

The table lists this clone with a few counts. A read error may explain this, as a much larger clone is one base away. The gene calls are TRBV7-9 and TRBJ2-5; 10 positions match TRBD2. V dropped 5 bases and J dropped 1; count of bases not matched to a gene: 4. Germline-derived CDR1 and CDR2 are SEHNR and FQNEAQ (reference sequence). The CDR3 runs 15 residues. CDR3 in DNA: TGTGCCAGCAGCCAAGAGCGGGGGGGCCAAGAGACCCAGTACTTC. Amino acids: CASSQERGGQETQYF.

This clone was seen more than once but under ten times. The V and J genes are TRBV30 and TRBJ2-1; D is undetermined. The CDR3 has 12 residues. Between the trimmed V and J ends, which lost 1 base and 5 bases, there was a span of 6 bases. In germline, CDR1 is GTSNPN, CDR2 SVGIG (reference sequence). CDR3 sequence: CAWSGLHNEQFF. The CDR3 region has the DNA TGTGCCTGGAGTGGACTCCACAATGAGCAGTTCTTC.

This rearrangement joins TRBV5-6 to TRBJ1-2, with D perhaps matching TRBD1 (5 bases). CDR3 length: 13 residues. Germline CDR1 reads SGHDT; CDR2 reads YYEEEE. The V end lost 3 bases, the J end lost 4 bases, and 10 bases lay between the germline ends. CDR3 DNA sequence: TGTGCCAGCAGCTCGCAGGGATTCTATGGCTACACCTTC. Amino acid sequence: CASSSQGFYGYTF.

This rearrangement joins TRBV2 to TRBJ2-1, with D perhaps being TRBD1 or TRBD2 (6 bases each). Trimming stripped 7 bases from V and 6 bases from J, with 13 bases between. Germline CDR1 SNHLY, CDR2 FYNNEI. The CDR3 consists of 13 residues. CDR3 in amino acids: CASILGGFNEQFF. CDR3 in DNA: TGTGCCAGCATCCTAGGGGGGTTCAATGAGCAGTTCTTC.

The chain has TRBV4-1 and TRBJ1-2; a possible D gene is TRBD1 (5 bases). V shed 1 base and J shed 7 bases, with 13 bases lying between them. Germline CDR1 and CDR2: MGHRA and YSYEKL. The CDR3 sequence is 14 residues long. Written as DNA, the CDR3 is TGCGCCAGCAGCCAAGTCCGGACAAGCTTTGGCTACACCTTC. Translation gives CASSQVRTSFGYTF.

This chain uses TRBV9 with TRBJ1-3, with D possibly TRBD1 on 5 matching bases. V was shortened by 3 bases and J by 0 bases, with 10 bases between the two germline ends. The germline CDR1 and CDR2 sequences are SGDLS and YYNGEE. This CDR3 contains 15 residues. In DNA, the CDR3 is TGTGCCAGCAGCGCCTACAGGAGCTCTGGAAACACCATATATTTT. Translated: CASSAYRSSGNTIYF. The full variable domain, completed using reference TRBV9 and TRBJ1-3, is DSGVTQTPKHLITATGQRVTLRCSPRSGDLSVYWYQQSLDQGLQFLIQYYNGEERAKGNILERFSAQQFPDLHSELNLSSLELGDSALYFCASSAYRSSGNTIYFGEGSWLTVV.

The chain has TRBV4-2 and TRBJ2-1; 11 nucleotides align to TRBD2. Germline assignment: CDR1 LGHNA and CDR2 YNFKEQ. The CDR3 consists of 16 residues. The ends lost 2 bases at V and 7 bases at J; junction bases unmatched: 7. The CDR3 nucleotides read TGTGCCAGCAGCCAACTGGAGGGACTAGCGGAAAATGAGCAGTTCTTC. Translation: CASSQLEGLAENEQFF.

CDR3 DNA: TGTGCCAGCAGTTCTAGGACTAGCGGCTACAATGAGCAGTTCTTC. Its translation is CASSSRTSGYNEQFF. The chain recombines TRBV6-5 with TRBJ2-1; 10 bases line up with TRBD2. The length of the CDR3 is 15 residues. The trim removed 4 bases at V and 3 bases at J, leaving 3 bases unmatched. Germline assignment: CDR1 MNHEY and CDR2 SVGAGI.

This clone occurred a few times. This rearrangement joins TRBV19 to TRBJ1-5, with D unclear. This CDR3 has 13 residues. In germline, CDR1 is LNHDA, CDR2 SQIVND (reference sequence). V was pared by 0 bases and J by 7 bases, with 7 bases between. CDR3 protein: CASSIDGEQPQHF. DNA for the CDR3: TGTGCCAGTAGTATAGATGGGGAACAGCCCCAGCATTTT.

This rearrangement joins TRBV19 to TRBJ1-1; no clear D gene. This CDR3 region has 13 residues. The germline CDR1 and CDR2 sequences are LNHDA and SQIVND (reference sequence). V lost 3 bases, J lost 6 bases, and 11 bases lay in between. The CDR3 loop is CASSMSSWAEAFF. CDR3 nucleotide sequence: TGTGCCAGTAGTATGTCGTCTTGGGCTGAAGCTTTCTTT.

This clone is medium-sized in the sample. This rearrangement joins TRBV23-1 to TRBJ2-3; 7 nucleotides line up with TRBD2. TRBV23-1 is known as an ORF, though its function is uncertain. This CDR3 contains 15 residues. Germline trimming cut 4 bases from V and 2 bases from J; bases unmatched to any gene: 6. The CDR3 coding sequence is TGCGCCAGCAGTCCCCTAGCGGATCCCACAGATACGCAGTATTTT. It yields the protein CASSPLADPTDTQYF.

Comments on this clone: At one of its ends the junction is not consistent with the germline gene, which may arise from a read error. The V call is TRBV29-1, the J call TRBJ2-7, with 7 bases that match TRBD1. Germline lookup yields CDR1 SQVTM and CDR2 ANQGSEA. This CDR3 comprises 12 residues. CDR3 nucleotide sequence: TGCAGCGTAGAAGGACAGGATGGGGAGCAGTACTTC. It specifies CSVEGQDGEQYF.

The chain employs TRBV29-1 and TRBJ1-1; a possible D gene is TRBD1 (6 bases). The CDR3 runs to 13 residues. V lost 4 bases, J lost 0 bases, and 9 bases lay in between. The germline V gene encodes CDR1 SQVTM and CDR2 ANQGSEA. The CDR3 reads CSVGGQMNTEAFF. The DNA of the CDR3 is TGCAGCGTTGGGGGACAAATGAACACTGAAGCTTTCTTT.

The chain uses TRBV27 and TRBJ1-2, with unresolved D. CDR1 is MNHEY and CDR2 is SMNVEV in the germline V gene (reference sequence). V lost 5 bases to trimming and J lost 6 bases, with 16 bases between them. The CDR3 is 14 residues long. In DNA form, the CDR3 reads TGTGCCAGCAGTCTTAAACTTGGGCTTGATGGCTACACCTTC. Its translation is CASSLKLGLDGYTF.

The rearrangement links TRBV29-1 to TRBJ2-7; D is uncertain. The V end lost 5 bases, the J end lost 3 bases, and 14 bases lay between the germline ends. CDR1 is SQVTM, CDR2 ANQGSEA, per germline. The CDR3 consists of 13 residues. The CDR3 DNA reads TGCAGCGTTCTTGGTGGGAACCTCTACGAGCAGTACTTC. Protein product: CSVLGGNLYEQYF.

The chain has TRBV2 and TRBJ1-1; D not resolved. The CDR3 totals 16 residues. The V end was cut by 3 bases, the J end by 5 bases, with 19 bases between. Germline loops: CDR1 SNHLY, CDR2 FYNNEI. The CDR3 here is CASSDNPGNGKTEAFF. CDR3 nucleotide sequence: TGTGCCAGCAGTGATAATCCGGGAAACGGGAAAACTGAAGCTTTCTTT.

The chain links TRBV5-6 to TRBJ2-5; possibly TRBD1 for D (5 bases). The V end was cut by 6 bases, the J end by 4 bases, with 16 bases between. In germline, CDR1 is SGHDT, CDR2 YYEEEE. The CDR3 contains 14 residues. The CDR3 region is CASNQAEQAETQYF. The CDR3 coding sequence is TGTGCCAGCAATCAGGCAGAACAGGCAGAGACCCAGTACTTC.

This clone was seen many times. The chain recombines TRBV6-4 with TRBJ2-3, with TRBD2 matching over 12 bases. Germline CDR1 and CDR2: MRHNA and SNTAGT. There are 15 residues in the CDR3. V dropped 4 bases and J dropped 1; count of bases not matched to a gene: 0. CDR3 region: CASSGTSGGTDTQYF. The CDR3 DNA reads TGTGCCAGCAGTGGGACTAGCGGGGGCACAGATACGCAGTATTTT.

This clone occurred a few times. Germline is not matched at one junction end, which may reflect a read error. The J gene is TRBJ2-1, the V gene TRBV7-2; 8 bases agree with TRBD1. The CDR3 is 16 amino acids. CDR1 is SGHTA, CDR2 FQGNSA, per germline. The CDR3 nucleotides are TGTGCCAGCAGCTCCGGACGGGGACAGGCGTACAGTGAGCAGTTCTTC. This sequence encodes CASSSGRGQAYSEQFF.

This clone appeared a single time. This sequence joins TRBV6-1 and TRBJ2-3; the D gene is possibly TRBD1 (6 bases). The V gene's germline CDR1 is MNHNS and CDR2 SASEGT. The CDR3 has 15 amino acids. Trimming removed 4 bases at V and 4 bases at J, with 15 bases between. The CDR3 DNA reads as TGTGCCAGCAGTGGACAGGTAACGTCCGCAGATACGCAGTATTTT. Its protein product is CASSGQVTSADTQYF.